This T cell receptor beta chain was sequenced in a study of identical twins. Each CDR3 protein is one row after TCRdb ran MiXCR on the 5' RACE reads. Among approximately 250,000 distinct CDR3 sequences, 6.5% were seen once, and the ten largest hold about 14%. The CDR3 has 14 amino acids. CDR1 SGHDN and CDR2 FVKESK come from the germline V gene. V gave up 0 bases and J gave up 4 bases, with 10 bases separating them. Study-wide results and limits: Fewer insertions characterized abundant cord blood beta clonotypes, whereas memory repertoires showed none.

This clonotype was picked up a small number of times. The antigen is unknown. The same sample was also studied in work on T cells expressing NK-cell markers.

V gene TRBV14 combines with J gene TRBJ2-7; no firm D call. This TCR was recovered from a woman aged 18-35 years in good health. The specimen was CD8+ T cells sorted from blood. The CDR3 DNA sequence: TGTGCCAGCAGCCAAGAGTGGCTTCCTTACGAGCAGTACTTC. Its translation is CASSQEWLPYEQYF.